What follows are 26 T cell receptor beta chains derived from one specimen sequenced in a study of blood T cell repertoires in COVID-19. Profiling relied on immunoSEQ multiplex PCR, and the TCRdb table lists in-frame clones only, not all of them. This sample has about 230,000 clones, with about 90% found just once. Input material: peripheral blood. The receptor set was obtained from a young woman who had recovered from COVID-19.

The chain has TRBV6-5 and TRBJ1-1; no clear D gene. The ends were cut back, 2 bases at V and 6 bases at J, with 4 bases in the middle. CDR3 length equals 11 residues. Germline CDR1 MNHEY, CDR2 SVGAGI. CDR3 sequence: CASSYPSEAFF. The CDR3 nucleotides read TGTGCCAGCAGTTACCCCTCTGAAGCTTTCTTT.

The J gene is TRBJ2-5, the V gene TRBV30; tentatively, D is TRBD2 (6 bases). The length of the CDR3 is 12 residues. V lost 2 bases and J lost 5, with 9 bases in between. In germline, CDR1 is GTSNPN, CDR2 SVGIG (reference sequence). The CDR3, as DNA: TGTGCCTGGAGTACGGGAGTTGAGACCCAGTACTTC. It yields the protein CAWSTGVETQYF.

The chain employs TRBV5-1 and TRBJ2-7; D perhaps matches TRBD1 (6 bases). The CDR3 spans 13 residues. Trimming stripped 3 bases from V and 4 bases from J, with 11 bases between. Germline-derived CDR1 and CDR2 are SGHRS and YFSETQ. CDR3 bases: TGCGCCAGCAGCTCCGGGACACTTTACGAGCAGTACTTC. This encodes CASSSGTLYEQYF.

This sequence joins TRBV18 and TRBJ1-1; D is undetermined. In germline, CDR1 is KGHSH, CDR2 LQKENI. This CDR3 has 13 residues. V was shortened by 5 bases and J by 1 base, with 8 bases between the two germline ends. The CDR3 protein is CASSTTENTEAFF. The CDR3 DNA reads TGTGCCAGCTCAACAACAGAGAACACTGAAGCTTTCTTT.

This chain connects TRBV30 to TRBJ1-1; D is undetermined. The V gene lost 0 bases and the J gene lost 3 bases, with 8 bases spanning the gap. Germline CDR1 is GTSNPN and CDR2 is SVGIG (reference sequence). The CDR3 spans 13 residues. The CDR3 coding sequence is TGTGCCTGGAGTGTGAGTACAGACACTGAAGCTTTCTTT. Translated: CAWSVSTDTEAFF.

CDR3 residues: CASRAHGQGKTNVLTF. CDR3 in DNA: TGCGCCAGCAGGGCGCACGGACAGGGGAAGACCAACGTCCTGACTTTC. The rearrangement joins TRBV4-1 to TRBJ2-6; 9 bases are a match to TRBD1. This CDR3 has 16 residues. The germline V gene has CDR1 MGHRA and CDR2 YSYEKL. V gave up 6 bases and J gave up 8 bases; unmatched junction bases: 11.

This chain links TRBV19 with TRBJ2-5; 7 nucleotides align to TRBD1. This CDR3 has 16 residues. Germline-derived CDR1 and CDR2 are LNHDA and SQIVND (reference sequence). After removal of 4 bases from V and 3 bases from J, the junction contained 11 bases not matched to a gene. Here the CDR3 DNA reads TGTGCCAGTAGTAGTCAACCCGGGACAGTAAAAGAGACCCAGTACTTC. It codes for CASSSQPGTVKETQYF. The variable domain in full, with the rest retrieved from reference TRBV19 and TRBJ2-5, is DGGITQSPKYLFRKEGQNVTLSCEQNLNHDAMYWYRQDPGQGLRLIYYSQIVNDFQKGDIAEGYSVSREKKESFPLTVTSAQKNPTAFYLCASSSQPGTVKETQYFGPGTRLLVL.

This clone was recorded once. The chain is built from TRBV4-2 and TRBJ2-7; TRBD2 aligns across 8 bases. Germline V gives CDR1 LGHNA, CDR2 YNFKEQ. With V trimmed by 1 base and J by 6 bases, 11 bases remained unmatched. The CDR3 runs 16 residues. CDR3 sequence reads: CASSQGLAGGTIEQYF. DNA of the CDR3: TGTGCCAGCAGCCAAGGCCTCGCGGGAGGAACAATCGAGCAGTACTTC.

This clone was seen only a few times. The chain has TRBV10-3 and TRBJ1-2; 11 bases are shared with TRBD1. The J segment lost 6 bases and the V segment lost 7 bases, leaving 7 bases of the junction unmatched. Looked up from germline, CDR1 is ENHRY and CDR2 is SYGVKD. The CDR3 is 14 amino acids. CDR3 sequence (DNA): TGTGCCATCAAAACATGGGGACAGGGGGATGGCTACACCTTC. It is translated as CAIKTWGQGDGYTF.

The chain is built from TRBV19 and TRBJ1-1; 9 bases match TRBD1. The V gene end was trimmed by 5 bases and the J gene end by 6 bases; junction bases not matched to a gene: 10. This CDR3 is 15 amino acids long. Germline-derived CDR1 and CDR2 are LNHDA and SQIVND (reference sequence). The CDR3 reads CASSFSLGTGSEAFF. The DNA for the CDR3 is TGTGCCAGTAGTTTCTCTCTCGGGACAGGGTCTGAAGCTTTCTTT.

This clone was picked up a small number of times. The J gene is TRBJ2-2, the V gene TRBV9; TRBD2 aligns across 10 bases. Looked up from germline, CDR1 is SGDLS and CDR2 is YYNGEE. The CDR3 contains 15 residues. V gave up 4 bases and J gave up 4 bases; unmatched junction bases: 4. In DNA form, the CDR3 reads TGTGCCAGCAGCTTTAGCGGGAGGCCCACCGGGGAGCTGTTTTTT. This translates into CASSFSGRPTGELFF.

V and J are TRBV5-5 and TRBJ2-1, with 7 bases lining up with TRBD1. CDR1 is SGHKS and CDR2 is YYEKEE in the germline V gene (reference sequence). The V gene end was trimmed by 2 bases and the J gene end by 4 bases; junction bases not matched to a gene: 9. This CDR3 is 16 amino acids long. The CDR3 DNA reads as TGTGCCAGCAGCTTAGAATCCGGGACAGCTTACAATGAGCAGTTCTTC. Amino acid sequence: CASSLESGTAYNEQFF. Using reference TRBV5-5 and TRBJ2-1 for the parts outside the CDR3, the full variable domain is DAGVTQSPTHLIKTRGQQVTLRCSPISGHKSVSWYQQVLGQGPQFIFQYYEKEERGRGNFPDRFSARQFPNYSSELNVNALLLGDSALYLCASSLESGTAYNEQFFGPGTRLTVL.

The J gene is TRBJ1-1, the V gene TRBV5-8; TRBD1 is a possible D gene (5 bases). V lost 2 bases to trimming and J lost 0 bases, with 11 bases between them. This CDR3 is built from 15 residues. Germline V gives CDR1 SGHTS, CDR2 YDEGEE. CDR3: CASSLRTHLNTEAFF. CDR3 nucleotide sequence: TGTGCCAGCAGCTTACGGACACACTTGAACACTGAAGCTTTCTTT.

This clone showed up just once. This chain links TRBV14 with TRBJ2-7, with 13 positions matching TRBD2. The germline V gene has CDR1 SGHDN and CDR2 FVKESK. This CDR3 region has 19 residues. V shed 0 bases and J 2 bases; nucleotides not matched to a gene: 10. CDR3 loop: CASSQERRTSGRLAYEQYF. CDR3 sequence (DNA): TGTGCCAGCAGCCAAGAAAGGAGGACTAGCGGGAGATTGGCCTACGAGCAGTACTTC. Full variable domain (outside the CDR3, taken from reference TRBV14 and TRBJ2-7): EAGVTQFPSHSVIEKGQTVTLRCDPISGHDNLYWYRRVMGKEIKFLLHFVKESKQDESGMPNNRFLAERTGGTYSTLKVQPAELEDSGVYFCASSQERRTSGRLAYEQYFGPGTRLTVT.

This chain links TRBV6-5 with TRBJ1-1, with D perhaps TRBD1 (6 bases). V lost 6 bases to trimming and J lost 2 bases, with 10 bases between them. CDR1 is MNHEY, CDR2 SVGAGI, per germline. The CDR3 sequence is 13 residues long. CDR3 loop: CASRRQANTEAFF. The CDR3 DNA follows: TGTGCCAGCAGGCGACAGGCCAACACTGAAGCTTTCTTT.

This clone is a singleton in its sample. V gene TRBV2 combines with J gene TRBJ2-3; 9 bases are shared with TRBD2. Germline CDR1 and CDR2: SNHLY and FYNNEI. J gave up 2 bases and V 4 bases, and 4 bases lay outside the gene matches. This CDR3 contains 15 residues. The DNA of the CDR3 is TGTGCCAGCAGTGTAGCGGGAGCCACCACAGATACGCAGTATTTT. It translates to CASSVAGATTDTQYF. The full variable domain, in which reference TRBV2 and TRBJ2-3 provide the parts outside the CDR3, is EPEVTQTPSHQVTQMGQEVILRCVPISNHLYFYWYRQILGQKVEFLVSFYNNEISEKSEIFDDQFSVERPDGSNFTLKIRSTKLEDSAMYFCASSVAGATTDTQYFGPGTRLTVL.

The genes are TRBV18 and TRBJ2-5; a weak D match, TRBD2 (6 bases). V shed 0 bases and J shed 10 bases, with 15 bases lying between them. The CDR3 is 14 residues long. Germline-derived CDR1 and CDR2 are KGHSH and LQKENI. CDR3 in amino acids: CASSPPGAGFGQYF. Here the CDR3 DNA reads TGTGCCAGCTCACCACCGGGTGCGGGATTTGGCCAGTACTTC.

The chain employs TRBV7-2 and TRBJ2-1, with 8 bases identical to TRBD2. Per the germline V gene, CDR1 is SGHTA and CDR2 is FQGNSA. With 5 bases clipped from V and 7 bases from J, the junction kept 10 bases outside the gene matches. This CDR3 contains 15 residues. The CDR3 bases are TGTGCCAGCAGCCCCTCCGGGACTAGTGGTAATGAGCAGTTCTTC. The encoded protein is CASSPSGTSGNEQFF.

The chain has TRBV18 and TRBJ2-2; 13 bases match TRBD2. The germline CDR1 and CDR2 sequences are KGHSH and LQKENI. The CDR3 contains 19 residues. Trimming at V came to 3 bases and at J to 4 bases, leaving 11 bases not matched to a gene. CDR3 region: CASSPSPGLAGKGTGELFF. In DNA form, the CDR3 reads TGTGCCAGCTCACCTTCTCCGGGACTAGCGGGGAAGGGCACCGGGGAGCTGTTTTTT.

The V and J genes are TRBV30 and TRBJ1-1, with 8 bases lining up with TRBD1. The CDR3 totals 18 residues. Germline CDR1 is GTSNPN and CDR2 is SVGIG (reference sequence). Trimming cost V 0 bases and J 8 bases; bases outside gene matches: 20. The CDR3 spells CAWSVNTGGYPQSREAFF. CDR3 nucleotide sequence: TGTGCCTGGAGTGTAAACACAGGGGGTTACCCTCAATCGAGAGAAGCTTTCTTT.

The V and J genes are TRBV9 and TRBJ2-3; D is possibly TRBD2 (5 bases). CDR3 length: 14 residues. V lost 3 bases and J lost 5, with 13 bases in between. Germline CDR1 is SGDLS and CDR2 is YYNGEE. In DNA form, the CDR3 reads TGTGCCAGCAGCGGACCCTCGGGGATAGATACGCAGTATTTT. Protein: CASSGPSGIDTQYF.

V and J are TRBV28 and TRBJ1-5, with a tentative D call TRBD1 (5 bases). Per germline, CDR1 MDHEN and CDR2 SYDVKM. The CDR3 consists of 15 residues. V gave up 7 bases and J gave up 3 bases, with 16 bases separating them. The DNA of the CDR3 is TGTGCCAGCACTCTAGACAGCCGGACCAATCAGCCCCAGCATTTT. It is translated as CASTLDSRTNQPQHF.

J is TRBJ1-2 and V is TRBV20-1, with D possibly matching TRBD1 (6 bases). CDR1 and CDR2 from the germline V gene are DFQATT and SNEGSKA (reference sequence). Trimming cost V 3 bases and J 4 bases, with 12 bases left between them. This CDR3 comprises 13 residues. The CDR3 DNA is TGCAGTGCTAGTAGGGGGGGGTTCTATGGCTACACCTTC. Encoded protein: CSASRGGFYGYTF.

This chain uses TRBV19 with TRBJ2-2; TRBD2 matches 8 bases. Germline lookup yields CDR1 LNHDA and CDR2 SQIVND (reference sequence). The ends lost 6 bases at V and 4 bases at J; junction bases unmatched: 10. The CDR3 sequence is 16 residues long. CDR3 nucleotide sequence: TGTGCCAGTAGGCGCCTCGGAGCGGGAGTCACCGGGGAGCTGTTTTTT. Translating it yields CASRRLGAGVTGELFF.

This chain uses TRBV27 with TRBJ1-1, with 8 bases aligning to TRBD1. Germline V gene sequence: CDR1 MNHEY, CDR2 SMNVEV (reference sequence). The CDR3 is 13 residues long. V lost 9 bases to trimming and J lost 5 bases; unmatched junction nucleotides: 8. The CDR3 is CASHDRGYTEAFF. CDR3 bases: TGTGCCAGTCATGACAGGGGTTATACTGAAGCTTTCTTT.

The J gene is TRBJ1-2, the V gene TRBV19; TRBD1 agrees at 11 bases. Trimming at V came to 5 bases and at J to 4 bases, leaving 6 bases not matched to a gene. The CDR3 has 15 amino acids. Germline CDR1 is LNHDA and CDR2 is SQIVND (reference sequence). The CDR3 is CASSRDRGRAYGYTF. The CDR3 coding sequence is TGTGCCAGTAGTCGGGACAGGGGGAGAGCCTATGGCTACACCTTC.